The rows below give T cell receptor beta chains drawn from one sample of a study of cytomegalovirus exposure and HLA in healthy donors. The assay was immunoSEQ multiplex PCR, and TCRdb's table has in-frame clones only and misses some. The table has about 150,000 clones, about nine tenths seen once. Sequenced sample: PBMCs. Receptor source: a woman in her 30s in good health and CMV-seropositive. Each CDR3 is given with its conserved first and last residue. The D gene is left open where the match is weak. The size of a clone is reported for some rows only, either as once, few or many, or as a class for expanded clones.

CDR3 protein,CDR3 DNA,D gene,J gene,clone size,V gene
CASSLTGRGALF,TGTGCCAGCAGTTTAACGGGGCGGGGGGCCCTCTTC,TRBD2,TRBJ2-7,NA,TRBV28
CASSSYGTSGSNIQYF,TGTGCCAGCAGCTCCTACGGGACTAGCGGGAGCAACATTCAGTACTTC,TRBD2,TRBJ2-4,NA,TRBV28
CASSSWSTGGSYEQYF,TGTGCCAGCAGTTCGTGGAGTACAGGGGGCTCGTACGAGCAGTACTTC,TRBD1,TRBJ2-7,few,TRBV28
CASTSPPGTGSRDEKLFF,TGTGCCAGCACCTCCCCCCCCGGGACAGGGAGCCGGGATGAAAAACTGTTTTTT,TRBD1,TRBJ1-4,NA,TRBV28
CASSASTGGSEAFF,TGTGCCAGCAGTGCTTCCACAGGGGGTTCTGAAGCTTTCTTT,TRBD1,TRBJ1-1,NA,TRBV6-1
CASSSGDRANNSPLHF,TGTGCCAGCAGCTCGGGGGACAGGGCTAATAATTCACCCCTCCACTTT,TRBD1,TRBJ1-6,NA,TRBV5-5
CASMRESGTGELFF,TGTGCCAGCATGCGGGAGAGTGGTACCGGGGAGCTGTTTTTT,TRBD2,TRBJ2-2,NA,TRBV2
CASSGAGGWYEQYF,TGTGCCAGCAGTGGCGCCGGCGGGTGGTACGAGCAGTACTTC,NA,TRBJ2-7,NA,TRBV6-1
CASSLQGGTEAFF,TGTGCCAGCAGCTTACAGGGAGGCACTGAAGCTTTCTTT,NA,TRBJ1-1,NA,TRBV7-9
CASSPTGGFGEQYF,TGTGCCAGCAGTCCTACTGGGGGGTTCGGGGAGCAGTACTTC,NA,TRBJ2-7,NA,TRBV27
CASTLDTMDSEEQYF,TGTGCCAGCACCCTAGACACAATGGACAGTGAGGAGCAGTACTTC,NA,TRBJ2-7,NA,TRBV6-5
CASRPGQGAYYEQYF,TGTGCCAGCAGACCGGGACAGGGGGCCTACTACGAGCAGTACTTC,TRBD1,TRBJ2-7,NA,TRBV6-5
CASWEGDSTTGTF,TGTGCCAGCTGGGAAGGGGACTCCACAACGGGGACCTTC,NA,TRBJ1-2,once,TRBV28
CASSLAGDDTDTQYF,TGTGCCAGCAGCCTAGCGGGAGATGACACAGATACGCAGTATTTT,TRBD2,TRBJ2-3,NA,TRBV9
CASSLSVFDEQFF,TGCGCCAGCAGCTTGTCCGTGTTCGATGAGCAGTTCTTC,NA,TRBJ2-1,once,TRBV5-1
CASSPAGSGANVLTF,TGTGCCAGCAGCCCGGCGGGCTCTGGGGCCAACGTCCTGACTTTC,NA,TRBJ2-6,NA,TRBV9
CASSLYRGANYGYTF,TGTGCCAGCAGTTTATACCGGGGGGCTAACTATGGCTACACCTTC,NA,TRBJ1-2,NA,TRBV27
CASSLGQDTEAFF,TGTGCCAGCAGCTTAGGACAGGACACTGAAGCTTTCTTT,TRBD1,TRBJ1-1,NA,TRBV5-6
CASSRRKTQVNTEAFF,TGCGCCAGCAGCCGACGAAAAACACAGGTGAACACTGAAGCTTTCTTT,NA,TRBJ1-1,NA,TRBV5-1
CASKRTDTDTQYF,TGTGCCTCAAAGAGGACAGACACAGATACGCAGTATTTT,NA,TRBJ2-3,few,TRBV10-3
CASGAGGSGLDTQYF,TGCGCCAGCGGAGCGGGCGGGAGTGGTCTGGATACGCAGTATTTT,TRBD2,TRBJ2-3,once,TRBV5-1
CASSLVGNPGYGYTF,TGCGCCAGCAGCTTGGTGGGGAACCCAGGGTATGGCTACACCTTC,NA,TRBJ1-2,NA,TRBV5-1